A selection of T cell receptor beta chains follows, all from one sample in a study of T cell responses to AZD1222 COVID-19 vaccine. TCRdb keeps only in-frame clones here, not all; method: immunoSEQ multiplex PCR. The table lists under 150,000 clones, roughly 88% of them singletons, with roughly 1.6% in the top ten. This sample comprised peripheral blood, obtained on day 0 of AZD1222 vaccination. The receptors derive from an adult in good health. The CDR3 runs from the conserved cysteine through the conserved F or W.

cdr3_aa	v_call	j_call
CASSLAQGPNYGYTF	TRBV7-8	TRBJ1-2
CASSNEEGTSNIQYF	TRBV21-1	TRBJ2-4
CASKGVYNSPLHF	TRBV5-1	TRBJ1-6
CASRGDRSNYGYTF	TRBV6-1	TRBJ1-2
CATSDGTSGRTIQYF	TRBV24-1	TRBJ2-4
CASSLGTGTNGYTF	TRBV7-9	TRBJ1-2
CASVLAGGSDIQYF	TRBV6-5	TRBJ2-4
CASSLDHGREGGDTQYF	TRBV11-3	TRBJ2-3
CASSRDNNQPQHF	TRBV18	TRBJ1-5
CASSHPISSGANVLTF	TRBV14	TRBJ2-6
CASSADRRYGYTF	TRBV6-5	TRBJ1-2
CASGRTGGFNQPQHF	TRBV7-8	TRBJ1-5
CASSFRVGGKVGYGYTF	TRBV5-6	TRBJ1-2
CASSIDRSGYTF	TRBV19	TRBJ1-2
CASSSFRDRPPSCAFF	TRBV6-5	TRBJ1-1
CATSGVSETDTQYF	TRBV24-1	TRBJ2-3
CASSVDRIEKLFF	TRBV19	TRBJ1-4
CASSAGTGYGYTF	TRBV9	TRBJ1-2
CASSYSVKGTYEQYF	TRBV6-5	TRBJ2-7
CASSEYIRAGEGTEAFF	TRBV25-1	TRBJ1-1
CASSISSTQYF	TRBV19	TRBJ2-3
CASSEAGPGGNQPQHF	TRBV6-1	TRBJ1-5
CASSKLVAQSYNEQFF	TRBV7-8	TRBJ2-1
CASSPDRATEAFF	TRBV18	TRBJ1-1
CASSGQAGRYGYTF	TRBV27	TRBJ1-2
CASSALAGGQDTQYF	TRBV2	TRBJ2-3
CASKEGDSPLHF	TRBV2	TRBJ1-6
CASSLYTSNEQFF	TRBV11-2	TRBJ2-1
CAWSVVVANYGYTF	TRBV30	TRBJ1-2
CASSQGGGEKLFF	TRBV4-3	TRBJ1-4
CASSDYRAHGYTF	TRBV2	TRBJ1-2
CASGWASGTRSDTQYF	TRBV12-5	TRBJ2-3
CASSTRVGQANEQYF	TRBV9	TRBJ2-7
CASSPGGGYGTDTQYF	TRBV5-1	TRBJ2-3
CASSPSHRTLKEKLFF	TRBV11-2	TRBJ1-4
CASSYETSPTDTQYF	TRBV6-5	TRBJ2-3
CASSLVGITEAFF	TRBV11-1	TRBJ1-1
CASSLAGLGNTEAFF	TRBV5-1	TRBJ1-1
CASSIVEGSYEQYF	TRBV19	TRBJ2-7
CASSQGQGKEEKLFF	TRBV3-1/TRBV3-2	TRBJ1-4
CASSLWTGSVEKLFF	TRBV4-1	TRBJ1-4
CASSKVRGYNEQFF	TRBV2	TRBJ2-1